This paragraph covers one T cell receptor beta chain sequence. Germline V gene sequence: CDR1 SNHLY, CDR2 FYNNEI. With V trimmed by 6 bases and J by 4 bases, 6 bases remained unmatched. The length of the CDR3 is 15 residues. Using immunoSEQ multiplex PCR, the repertoire was profiled, and TCRdb retains in-frame clones only, with some absent. Altogether 15,000 to 20,000 clones are present, about four fifths being singletons, with the ten largest covering over 20%. The data were taken from a study of OX40 agonist ivuxolimab in advanced cancers. V gene TRBV2 combines with J gene TRBJ1-1; 12 bases agree with TRBD1. Sequenced material: CD4+ or CD8+ T cells sorted from blood, taken in a trial of the OX40 agonist ivuxolimab. This receptor was obtained from an adult with an advanced solid tumor such as melanoma, head and neck, liver or kidney cancer. CDR3 region: CASRGTGGAGTEAFF. The CDR3 DNA sequence: TGTGCCAGCAGAGGGACAGGGGGCGCGGGCACTGAAGCTTTCTTT.